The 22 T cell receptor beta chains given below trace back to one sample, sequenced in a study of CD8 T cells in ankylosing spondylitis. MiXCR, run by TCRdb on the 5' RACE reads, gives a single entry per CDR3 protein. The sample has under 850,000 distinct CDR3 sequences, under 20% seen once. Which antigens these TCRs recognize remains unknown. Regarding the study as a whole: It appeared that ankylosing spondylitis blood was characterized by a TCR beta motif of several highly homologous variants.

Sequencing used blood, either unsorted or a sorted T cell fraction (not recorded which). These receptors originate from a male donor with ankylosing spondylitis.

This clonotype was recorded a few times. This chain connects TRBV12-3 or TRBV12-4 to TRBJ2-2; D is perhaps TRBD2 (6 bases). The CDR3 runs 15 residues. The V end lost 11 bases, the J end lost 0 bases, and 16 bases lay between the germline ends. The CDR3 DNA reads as TGTGCCCCCGGGGGTAGGGACGCGAACACCGGGGAGCTGTTTTTT. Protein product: CAPGGRDANTGELFF.

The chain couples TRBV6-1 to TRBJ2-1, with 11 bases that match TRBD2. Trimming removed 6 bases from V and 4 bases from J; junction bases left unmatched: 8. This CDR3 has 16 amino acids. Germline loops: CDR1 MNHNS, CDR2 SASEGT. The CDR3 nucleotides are TGTGCCAGCAGCCACGATTTAGCGGGAGGGTACAATGAGCAGTTCTTC. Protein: CASSHDLAGGYNEQFF.

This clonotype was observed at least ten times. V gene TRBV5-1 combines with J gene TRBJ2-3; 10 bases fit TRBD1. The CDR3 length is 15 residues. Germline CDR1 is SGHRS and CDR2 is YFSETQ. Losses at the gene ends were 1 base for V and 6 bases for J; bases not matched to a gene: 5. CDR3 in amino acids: CASSLTGQGLDTQYF. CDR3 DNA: TGCGCCAGCAGCTTGACGGGACAGGGGCTGGATACGCAGTATTTT.

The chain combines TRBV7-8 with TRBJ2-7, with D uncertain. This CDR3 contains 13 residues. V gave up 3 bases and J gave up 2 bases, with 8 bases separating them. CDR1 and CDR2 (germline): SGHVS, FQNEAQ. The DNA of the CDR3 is TGTGCCAGCAGCTTTTATCAGACCTACGAGCAGTACTTC. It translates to CASSFYQTYEQYF.

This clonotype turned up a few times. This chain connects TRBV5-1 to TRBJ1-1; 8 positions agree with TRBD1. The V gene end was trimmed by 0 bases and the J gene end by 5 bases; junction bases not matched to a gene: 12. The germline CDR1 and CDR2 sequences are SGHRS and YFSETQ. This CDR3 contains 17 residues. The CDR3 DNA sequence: TGCGCCAGCAGCTTGGAATTCCAGGGGGCGATGGGGACTGAAGCTTTCTTT. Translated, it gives CASSLEFQGAMGTEAFF.

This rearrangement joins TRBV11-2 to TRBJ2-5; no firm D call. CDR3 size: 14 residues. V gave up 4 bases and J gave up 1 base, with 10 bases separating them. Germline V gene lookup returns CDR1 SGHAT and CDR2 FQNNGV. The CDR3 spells CASSSSGFQETQYF. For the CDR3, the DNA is TGTGCCAGCAGCTCCTCCGGTTTCCAAGAGACCCAGTACTTC.

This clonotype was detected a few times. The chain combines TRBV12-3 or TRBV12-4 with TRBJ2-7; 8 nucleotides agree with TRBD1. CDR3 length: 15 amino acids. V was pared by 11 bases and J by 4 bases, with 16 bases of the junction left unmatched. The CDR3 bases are TGTGCCTTCCTCCGGCCCCAGGGGGCACTGTACGAGCAGTACTTC. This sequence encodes CAFLRPQGALYEQYF.

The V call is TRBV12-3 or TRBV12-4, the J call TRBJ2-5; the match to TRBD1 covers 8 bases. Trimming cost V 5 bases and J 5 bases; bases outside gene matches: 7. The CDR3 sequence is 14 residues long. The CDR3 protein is CASSVRTGIETQYF. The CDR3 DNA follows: TGTGCCAGCAGTGTAAGGACAGGGATTGAGACCCAGTACTTC.

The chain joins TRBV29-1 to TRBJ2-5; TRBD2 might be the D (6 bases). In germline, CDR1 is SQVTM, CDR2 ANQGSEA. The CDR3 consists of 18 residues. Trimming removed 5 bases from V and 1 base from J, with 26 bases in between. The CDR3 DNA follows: TGCAGCGTTCCCGGGATTTGGGGGGAAACAACCCCCCAAGAGACCCAGTACTTC. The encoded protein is CSVPGIWGETTPQETQYF.

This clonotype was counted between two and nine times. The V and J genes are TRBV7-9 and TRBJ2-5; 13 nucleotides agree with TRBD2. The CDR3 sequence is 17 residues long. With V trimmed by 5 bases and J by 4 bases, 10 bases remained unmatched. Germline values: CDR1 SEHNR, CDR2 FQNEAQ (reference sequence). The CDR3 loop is CASSPSPGLAGTETQYF. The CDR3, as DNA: TGTGCCAGCAGCCCGAGCCCGGGACTAGCGGGAACAGAGACCCAGTACTTC. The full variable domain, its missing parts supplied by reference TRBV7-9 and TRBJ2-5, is DTGVSQNPRHKITKRGQNVTFRCDPISEHNRLYWYRQTLGQGPEFLTYFQNEAQLEKSRLLSDRFSAERPKGSFSTLEIQRTEQGDSAMYLCASSPSPGLAGTETQYFGPGTRLLVL.

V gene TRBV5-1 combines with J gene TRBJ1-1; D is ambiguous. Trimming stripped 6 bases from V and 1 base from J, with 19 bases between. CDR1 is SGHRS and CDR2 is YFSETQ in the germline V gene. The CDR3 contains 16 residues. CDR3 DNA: TGCGCCAGCACCCGCACCCCAACAGTGAGGAACACTGAAGCTTTCTTT. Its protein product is CASTRTPTVRNTEAFF. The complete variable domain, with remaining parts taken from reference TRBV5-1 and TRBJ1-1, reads KAGVTQTPRYLIKTRGQQVTLSCSPISGHRSVSWYQQTPGQGLQFLFEYFSETQRNKGNFPGRFSGRQFSNSRSEMNVSTLELGDSALYLCASTRTPTVRNTEAFFGQGTRLTVV.

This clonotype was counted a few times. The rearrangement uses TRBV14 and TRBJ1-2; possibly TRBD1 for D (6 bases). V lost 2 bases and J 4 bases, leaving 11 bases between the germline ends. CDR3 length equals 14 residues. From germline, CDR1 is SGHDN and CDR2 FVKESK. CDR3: CASSQFTGIYGYTF. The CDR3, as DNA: TGTGCCAGCAGCCAATTTACAGGGATCTATGGCTACACCTTC.

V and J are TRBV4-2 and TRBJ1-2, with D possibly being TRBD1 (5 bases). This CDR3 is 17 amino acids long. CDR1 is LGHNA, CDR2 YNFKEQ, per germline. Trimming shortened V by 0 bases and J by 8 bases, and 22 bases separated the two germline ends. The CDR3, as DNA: TGTGCCAGCAGCCAAGAGGGGCTGGCGGGATCCTCCTTGGGCTACACCTTC. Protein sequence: CASSQEGLAGSSLGYTF.

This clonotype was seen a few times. CDR3 sequence: CASSPYVAEQNTEAFF. The CDR3 nucleotides are TGCGCCAGCAGCCCGTATGTGGCAGAACAAAACACTGAAGCTTTCTTT. The chain uses TRBV4-1 and TRBJ1-1; D uncertain. The CDR3 contains 16 residues. V gave up 4 bases and J gave up 2 bases, with 17 bases separating them. CDR1 is MGHRA and CDR2 is YSYEKL in the germline V gene.

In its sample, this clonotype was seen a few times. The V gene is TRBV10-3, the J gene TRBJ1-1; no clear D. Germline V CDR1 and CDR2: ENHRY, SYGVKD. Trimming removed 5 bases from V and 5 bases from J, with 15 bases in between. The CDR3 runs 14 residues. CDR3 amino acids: CAISLREMGTEAFF. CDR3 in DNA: TGTGCCATCAGTCTAAGGGAAATGGGTACTGAAGCTTTCTTT.

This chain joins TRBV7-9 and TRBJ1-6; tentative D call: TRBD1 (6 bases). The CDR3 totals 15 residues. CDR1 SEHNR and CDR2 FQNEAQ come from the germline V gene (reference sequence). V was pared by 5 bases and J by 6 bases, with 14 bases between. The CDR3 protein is CASSNLGGVNSPLHF. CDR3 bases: TGTGCCAGCAGCAACCTCGGGGGCGTTAATTCACCCCTCCACTTT.

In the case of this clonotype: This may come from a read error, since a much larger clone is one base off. CDR3 sequence: CASSDGGVSEQYF. In DNA, the CDR3 is TGTGCCAGCAGCGATGGAGGTGTAAGCGAGCAGTACTTC. V is TRBV3-1 and J is TRBJ2-7; possible D gene TRBD2, 5 bases. The V and J ends lost 5 bases and 6 bases respectively, with 14 bases between them. This CDR3 has 13 residues. CDR1 LGHDT and CDR2 YNNKEL come from the germline V gene (reference sequence).

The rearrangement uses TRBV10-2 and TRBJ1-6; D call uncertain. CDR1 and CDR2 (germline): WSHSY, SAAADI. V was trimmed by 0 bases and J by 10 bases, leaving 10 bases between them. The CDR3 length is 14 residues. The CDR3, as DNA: TGCGCCAGCAGTGAGTCAACGGGGTTATCACCCCTCCACTTT. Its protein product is CASSESTGLSPLHF.

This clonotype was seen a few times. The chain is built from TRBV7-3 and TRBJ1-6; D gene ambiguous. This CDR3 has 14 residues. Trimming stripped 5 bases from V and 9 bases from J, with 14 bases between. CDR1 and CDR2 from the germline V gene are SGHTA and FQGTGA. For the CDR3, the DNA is TGTGCCAGCAGCCCGACGGTCGGCGGTTCACCCCTCCACTTT. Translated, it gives CASSPTVGGSPLHF.

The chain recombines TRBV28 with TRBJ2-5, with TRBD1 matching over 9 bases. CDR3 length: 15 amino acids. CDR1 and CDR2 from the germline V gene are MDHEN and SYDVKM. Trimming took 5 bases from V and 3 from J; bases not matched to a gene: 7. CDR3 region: CASSGMWTGEETQYF. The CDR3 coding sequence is TGTGCCAGCAGTGGTATGTGGACAGGGGAAGAGACCCAGTACTTC.

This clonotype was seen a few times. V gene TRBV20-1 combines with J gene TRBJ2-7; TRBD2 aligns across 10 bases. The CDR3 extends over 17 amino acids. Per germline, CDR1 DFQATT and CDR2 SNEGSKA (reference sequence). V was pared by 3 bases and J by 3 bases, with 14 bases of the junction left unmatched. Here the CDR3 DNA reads TGCAGTGCTAGTGAGGCTAGCGGGGGTGGGAGCAACTACGAGCAGTACTTC. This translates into CSASEASGGGSNYEQYF.

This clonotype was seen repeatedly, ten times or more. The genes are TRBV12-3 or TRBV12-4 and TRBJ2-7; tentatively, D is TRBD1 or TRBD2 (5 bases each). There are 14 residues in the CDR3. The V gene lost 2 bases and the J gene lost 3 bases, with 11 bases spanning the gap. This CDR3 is CASSLRGGGYEQYF. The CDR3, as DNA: TGTGCCAGCAGTTTACGGGGCGGCGGCTACGAGCAGTACTTC.